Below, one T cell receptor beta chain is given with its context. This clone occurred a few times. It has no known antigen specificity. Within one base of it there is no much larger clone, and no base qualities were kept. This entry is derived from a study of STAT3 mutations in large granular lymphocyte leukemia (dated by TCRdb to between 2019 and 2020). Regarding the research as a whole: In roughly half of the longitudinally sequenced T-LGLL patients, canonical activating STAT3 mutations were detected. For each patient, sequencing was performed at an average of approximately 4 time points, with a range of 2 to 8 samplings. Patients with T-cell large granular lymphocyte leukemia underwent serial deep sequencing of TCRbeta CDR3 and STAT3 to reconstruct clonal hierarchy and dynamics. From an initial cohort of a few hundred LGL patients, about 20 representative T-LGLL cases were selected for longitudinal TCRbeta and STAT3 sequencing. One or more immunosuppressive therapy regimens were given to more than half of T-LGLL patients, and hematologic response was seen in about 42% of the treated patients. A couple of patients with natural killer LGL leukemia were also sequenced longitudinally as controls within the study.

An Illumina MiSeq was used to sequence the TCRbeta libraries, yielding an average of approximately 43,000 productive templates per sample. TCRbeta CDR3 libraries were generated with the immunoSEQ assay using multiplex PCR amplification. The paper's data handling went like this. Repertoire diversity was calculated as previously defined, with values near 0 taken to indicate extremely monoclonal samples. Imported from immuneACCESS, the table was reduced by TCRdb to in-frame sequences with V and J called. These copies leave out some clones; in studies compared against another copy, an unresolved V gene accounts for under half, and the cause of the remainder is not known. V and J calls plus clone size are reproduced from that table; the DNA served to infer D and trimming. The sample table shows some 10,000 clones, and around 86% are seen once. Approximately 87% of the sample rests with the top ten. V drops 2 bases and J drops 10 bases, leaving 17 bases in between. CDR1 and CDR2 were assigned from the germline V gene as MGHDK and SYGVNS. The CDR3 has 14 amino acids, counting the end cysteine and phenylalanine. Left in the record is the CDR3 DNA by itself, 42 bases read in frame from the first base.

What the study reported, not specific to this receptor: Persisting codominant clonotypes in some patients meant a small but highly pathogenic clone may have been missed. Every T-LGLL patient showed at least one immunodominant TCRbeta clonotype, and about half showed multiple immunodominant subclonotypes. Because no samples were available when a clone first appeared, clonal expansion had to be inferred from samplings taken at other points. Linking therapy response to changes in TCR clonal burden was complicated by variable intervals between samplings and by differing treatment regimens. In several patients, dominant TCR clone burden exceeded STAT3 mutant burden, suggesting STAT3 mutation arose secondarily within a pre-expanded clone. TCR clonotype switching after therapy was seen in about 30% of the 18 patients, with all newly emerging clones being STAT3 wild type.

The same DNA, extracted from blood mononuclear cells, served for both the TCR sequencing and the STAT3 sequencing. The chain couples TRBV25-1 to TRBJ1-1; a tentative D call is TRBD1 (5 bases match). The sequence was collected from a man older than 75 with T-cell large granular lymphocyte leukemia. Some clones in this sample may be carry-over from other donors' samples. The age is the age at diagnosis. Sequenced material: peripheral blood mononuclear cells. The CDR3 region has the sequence CASSEDWAGRRAFF. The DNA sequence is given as TGTGCCAGCAGTGAAGATTGGGCAGGGAGAAGAGCTTTCTTT.